This is a list of T cell receptor beta chains from one sample in a study of blood T cells in healthy people across ages. One entry per CDR3 protein, called by TCRdb with MiXCR from the 5' RACE reads. The table includes about 1.5 million distinct CDR3 sequences, approximately 39% detected once. The sequenced sample consisted of blood. Every receptor here comes from a woman in her late teens or twenties in good health. The CDR3 runs from the conserved cysteine through the conserved F or W. D genes are given only for firm matches. Size values are once, few and many counts, or a class for expanded clones, and some rows have none.

clone_size j_call d_call v_call cdr3_aa cdr3_nt
- TRBJ1-1 - TRBV4-3 CASSQEKGDTLNTEAFF TGCGCCAGCAGCCAAGAGAAAGGGGACACGCTGAACACTGAAGCTTTCTTT
few TRBJ2-5 TRBD1 TRBV5-1 CASSRDRGPLVTQYF TGCGCCAGCAGCCGCGACAGGGGGCCTCTTGTGACCCAGTACTTC
few TRBJ2-1 - TRBV6-2/TRBV6-3 CASSQQLDPYNEQFF TGTGCCAGCAGCCAACAATTGGACCCCTACAATGAGCAGTTCTTC
- TRBJ2-6 - TRBV29-1 CSVAQGFGANVLTF TGCAGCGTCGCCCAGGGGTTTGGGGCCAACGTCCTGACTTTC
- TRBJ2-2 TRBD1 TRBV6-6 CASEDRGLSTGELFF TGTGCCAGTGAAGACAGGGGGCTGTCCACCGGGGAGCTGTTTTTT
many TRBJ1-1 - TRBV7-9 CASSLVTEAFF TGTGCCAGCAGCTTAGTCACTGAAGCTTTCTTT
- TRBJ2-1 TRBD2 TRBV5-1 CASSGLAGGLNNEQFF TGCGCCAGCAGCGGTTTAGCGGGGGGGCTCAACAATGAGCAGTTCTTC
- TRBJ2-7 - TRBV20-1 CSVGGPGGFSYEQYF TGCAGTGTCGGGGGACCCGGGGGCTTCTCCTACGAGCAGTACTTC
many TRBJ2-7 TRBD2 TRBV29-1 CSVSGTSGSYFSYEQYF TGCAGCGTTAGTGGGACTAGCGGGAGCTATTTCTCCTACGAGCAGTACTTC
- TRBJ2-3 - TRBV28 CASIPPIVTGPDTQYF TGTGCCAGCATTCCCCCCATCGTTACGGGACCAGATACGCAGTATTTT
- TRBJ2-1 - TRBV15 CATSRLGLLATEQFF TGTGCCACCAGCAGACTGGGATTACTAGCTACTGAGCAGTTCTTC
- TRBJ1-2 - TRBV3-1 CASSPMWDTRALYGYTF TGTGCCAGCAGCCCCATGTGGGACACCCGAGCCCTCTATGGCTACACCTTC
- TRBJ1-6 - TRBV21-1 CASSKVAPYLIYNSPLHF TGTGCCAGCAGCAAAGTGGCCCCATACCTCATATATAATTCACCCCTCCACTTT
- TRBJ2-1 - TRBV29-1 CSVGLNEQFF TGCAGCGTTGGCCTAAATGAGCAGTTCTTC